This T cell receptor beta chain was captured in a study of human T cells and chemical hapten exposure listed by TCRdb under 2021. Notes on the research overall: For sensitization, 2% DPC in acetone was applied to a roughly 2 cm by roughly 2 cm area of upper inner arm skin. Patients additionally received weekly therapeutic DPC doses to the scalp throughout the approximately 22-week study period. Patch tests used Finn chambers with 0.01% DPC on the upper back, scored after 6 days by International Contact Dermatitis Research Group standards. The patient cohort, mostly female, included alopecia areata with under or over 50% scalp involvement, alopecia totalis and alopecia universalis. Libraries were combined into a pool for sequencing, and differences in TCR yield between samples came mainly from small differences in library volumes within the pool. This study followed changes in the peripheral blood TCR repertoire in vivo during primary and secondary sensitization of alopecia patients to the hapten diphenylcyclopropenone (DPC). Blood was sampled from patients pre-sensitization (week 0) and at 2, 6 and about 24 weeks after DPC sensitization. Approximately 30 alopecia patients provided blood for TCR sequencing at one to four time points (pre-sensitization, 2, 6 and 24 weeks).

The paper as a whole reports these results and caveats: A positive correlation was found between the number of PT1 expanded TCRs and patch test score, with significance reached at thresholds 8, 16 and 32 but not 4. Significantly more large CDR3 similarity clusters were formed by expanded TCRs than by pre-sensitization or healthy control sets, consistent with antigen-driven responses. DPC sensitization did not change the number of TCRs with a frequency above 1 in 1000, and there was no evidence of changes in global repertoire structure. Because all patients had alopecia, a presumed autoimmune disease, the immune response of the patients might differ from that of healthy individuals. After repeated subsampling, changes were observed in the strength of the expansion versus patch-test correlation and in the threshold at which the correlation became significant.

This specimen's time point label, interpreted: pre-sensitization, week 0. What this sample's treatment or condition label stands for: therapeutic diphenylcyclopropenone sensitization with weekly scalp DPC. Blood at each patch-test visit was drawn before the patch test was applied. Patients were eligible if aged 18 to 70, diagnosed with alopecia and judged suitable for DPC therapy, and pregnant patients were excluded. Total RNA was extracted from unfractionated whole blood that had been collected in Tempus Blood RNA tubes. Receptor amplification or capture employed RACE. TCRdb records NextSeq 500 as the sequencer. During library preparation, unique molecular identifiers were attached to individual cDNA molecules so that TCRs could be counted in a quantitative, reproducible way. From each blood RNA sample, both TCR alpha and TCR beta chains were sequenced. In the paper's pipeline: A median of approximately 100,000 TCRs per sample was observed, with a range of roughly 20,000 to 750,000. The Decombinator software suite was used to annotate V, J and CDR3 in the TCR reads. To make PS versus PT1 abundance plots, every sample was subsampled to the same number of TCRs (28,000). Expanded TCRs were defined as absent before sensitization and observed at least eight times at the 2-week time point. TCRdb trimmed public reads at Q25 via fastp, called clones via MiXCR and kept in-frame beta chains. Under each unique CDR3 protein, matching rows form one entry showing the most common genes and DNA. TCRdb's processing, not the authors' own work, is the source of the V and J calls. The sample table contains a few hundred thousand distinct CDR3 sequences; only one count was recorded for around 5.5% of them. The ten largest clones represent about 8.2% of the sample.

After removal of 0 bases from V and 0 bases from J, the junction retains 9 bases not matched to a gene. CDR3 length: 18 amino acids, cysteine to phenylalanine. The only DNA kept is the CDR3, 54 bases in frame from the first base. The germline V gene gives CDR1 as LGHNA and CDR2 as YNFKEQ. This clonotype appeared a few times. The specificity of this receptor is unknown. The record has no base qualities; no much larger clone is one base away. The receptor's source is a young woman with alopecia areata. Some clones in this sample may be carry-over from other donors' samples. In this chain, TRBV4-2 is recombined with TRBJ2-3; the junction holds 7 bases that match TRBD2. The sequenced sample was whole blood, obtained in connection with sensitization to the hapten diphenylcyclopropenone (DPC). DNA sequence: TGTGCCAGCAGCCAAGATTGGGTTACGGGGGGAAGCACAGATACGCAGTATTTT. Translated, this gives CASSQDWVTGGSTDTQYF.